A selection of T cell receptor beta chains follows, all from one sample in a study of T cells in Graves' hyperthyroidism and ophthalmopathy. TCRdb re-called the multiplex PCR reads through MiXCR, storing one row per CDR3 protein. The sample contains 530,000 or so distinct CDR3 sequences, around a quarter of which appear only once. Sequenced material: blood. These receptors all stem from a woman younger than 45 with Graves' ophthalmopathy. Both conserved end residues are part of each CDR3. D genes are given only for firm matches. Only some rows state a clone size, as once, few, many or a class for expanded clones.

CDR3 DNA: TGCGCCAGCAGCCAAGAAAACAGGGCCTCCTACGAGCAGTACTTC
CDR3 protein: CASSQENRASYEQYF
J gene: TRBJ2-7
V gene: TRBV4-1
D gene: -
clone size: many

CDR3 DNA: TGTGCCACCAGCAGAGAGGGAGGACAGACCGCCTACGAGCAGTACTTC
CDR3 protein: CATSREGGQTAYEQYF
J gene: TRBJ2-7
V gene: TRBV15
D gene: -
clone size: few

CDR3 DNA: TGTGCCAGCAGCCACACCAGGGACAGGGTGACCTACGAGCAGTACTTC
CDR3 protein: CASSHTRDRVTYEQYF
J gene: TRBJ2-7
V gene: TRBV12-3/TRBV12-4
D gene: TRBD1
clone size: many

CDR3 DNA: TGTGCCAGCAGCTTGACTAGCGGGCGACAAGAGACCCAGTACTTC
CDR3 protein: CASSLTSGRQETQYF
J gene: TRBJ2-5
V gene: TRBV7-2
D gene: TRBD2
clone size: many

CDR3 DNA: TGTGCCAGCAGTTTTCGCAGGGGTCTTCAGCCCCAGCATTTT
CDR3 protein: CASSFRRGLQPQHF
J gene: TRBJ1-5
V gene: TRBV28
D gene: -
clone size: many

CDR3 DNA: TGTGCCAGCAGCCAAAAAGTTGGGGACAGGGTGAATCAGCCCCAGCATTTT
CDR3 protein: CASSQKVGDRVNQPQHF
J gene: TRBJ1-5
V gene: TRBV16
D gene: TRBD1
clone size: many

CDR3 DNA: TGTGCCAGCAGTAGAGGGTTTGGACAGCCCCAGCATTTT
CDR3 protein: CASSRGFGQPQHF
J gene: TRBJ1-5
V gene: TRBV6-5
D gene: -
clone size: many

CDR3 DNA: TGCGCCAGCAGCTTGGTGGGGGATGGCAATCAGCCCCAGCATTTT
CDR3 protein: CASSLVGDGNQPQHF
J gene: TRBJ1-5
V gene: TRBV5-1
D gene: -
clone size: many

CDR3 DNA: TGTGCCAGCAGGCGGGGGCTGGACTATGGCTACACCTTC
CDR3 protein: CASRRGLDYGYTF
J gene: TRBJ1-2
V gene: TRBV6-1
D gene: -
clone size: many

CDR3 DNA: TGCAGTGCTAGAAGGGGGTGGGAGACCCAGTACTTC
CDR3 protein: CSARRGWETQYF
J gene: TRBJ2-5
V gene: TRBV20-1
D gene: -
clone size: many

CDR3 DNA: TGTGCCAGCAGTTCCCGGGACAGAAACCAGCATTTT
CDR3 protein: CASSSRDRNQHF
J gene: TRBJ1-5
V gene: TRBV12-3/TRBV12-4
D gene: TRBD1
clone size: many

CDR3 DNA: TGTGCCAGCAGTTCGACGGACGGGCGCTACGAGCAGTACTTC
CDR3 protein: CASSSTDGRYEQYF
J gene: TRBJ2-7
V gene: TRBV6-5
D gene: -
clone size: many

CDR3 DNA: TGTGCCAGCAGTGACCCGTGGGACCGGGTTATCACTCGCTACACCTTC
CDR3 protein: CASSDPWDRVITRYTF
J gene: TRBJ1-2
V gene: TRBV12-3/TRBV12-4
D gene: -
clone size: many

CDR3 DNA: TGTGCCAGCAGCATAAGGACAGACTATGGCTACACCTTC
CDR3 protein: CASSIRTDYGYTF
J gene: TRBJ1-2
V gene: TRBV11-2
D gene: -
clone size: many

CDR3 DNA: TGTGCCAGTAGTCAGGGGACAGGGGACAGCAATCAGCCCCAGCATTTT
CDR3 protein: CASSQGTGDSNQPQHF
J gene: TRBJ1-5
V gene: TRBV19
D gene: TRBD1
clone size: -

CDR3 DNA: TGTGCCAGCACCCTTTCCGGTAACATGAACACTGAAGCTTTCTTT
CDR3 protein: CASTLSGNMNTEAFF
J gene: TRBJ1-1
V gene: TRBV12-3/TRBV12-4
D gene: -
clone size: -

CDR3 DNA: TGTGCCAGCAGTGAAGCGGGGCGCTACCGGTATGGCTACACCTTC
CDR3 protein: CASSEAGRYRYGYTF
J gene: TRBJ1-2
V gene: TRBV6-1
D gene: -
clone size: many

CDR3 DNA: TGTGCCAGCAGTTGGGGACAGGGAGGGCAGTTCTTC
CDR3 protein: CASSWGQGGQFF
J gene: TRBJ2-1
V gene: TRBV12-3/TRBV12-4
D gene: TRBD1
clone size: once

CDR3 DNA: TGCAGCGTTAGGCGGGGTAGCGGGGATGAAGAGACCCAGTACTTC
CDR3 protein: CSVRRGSGDEETQYF
J gene: TRBJ2-5
V gene: TRBV29-1
D gene: TRBD2
clone size: many

CDR3 DNA: TGTGCCAGCAGCTTAGTCTACGAGCAGTACTTC
CDR3 protein: CASSLVYEQYF
J gene: TRBJ2-7
V gene: TRBV5-6
D gene: -
clone size: many

CDR3 DNA: TGTGCCAGCAGTTTATATCGGACCCACACTGAAGCTTTCTTT
CDR3 protein: CASSLYRTHTEAFF
J gene: TRBJ1-1
V gene: TRBV12-3/TRBV12-4
D gene: -
clone size: many

CDR3 DNA: TGTGCCAGCAGCTTAGCGGACAGGGACACCGGGGAGCTGTTTTTT
CDR3 protein: CASSLADRDTGELFF
J gene: TRBJ2-2
V gene: TRBV7-9
D gene: TRBD1
clone size: few

CDR3 DNA: TGTGCTAGCAGCCCGGGACAGGGAGATTACGAGCAGTACTTC
CDR3 protein: CASSPGQGDYEQYF
J gene: TRBJ2-7
V gene: TRBV12-3/TRBV12-4
D gene: TRBD1
clone size: many

CDR3 DNA: TGTGCCAGCAGCCAAGATTTTGGACTTCATGGCTACACCTTC
CDR3 protein: CASSQDFGLHGYTF
J gene: TRBJ1-2
V gene: TRBV3-1
D gene: -
clone size: -

CDR3 DNA: TGTGCCTGGACGGCAGGGGGGAACTATGGCTACACCTTC
CDR3 protein: CAWTAGGNYGYTF
J gene: TRBJ1-2
V gene: TRBV30
D gene: TRBD1
clone size: -

CDR3 DNA: TGTGCCAGCAGTTTTCCCCGACTAGCGGGGAATGAGGAGACCCAGTACTTC
CDR3 protein: CASSFPRLAGNEETQYF
J gene: TRBJ2-5
V gene: TRBV28
D gene: TRBD2
clone size: few